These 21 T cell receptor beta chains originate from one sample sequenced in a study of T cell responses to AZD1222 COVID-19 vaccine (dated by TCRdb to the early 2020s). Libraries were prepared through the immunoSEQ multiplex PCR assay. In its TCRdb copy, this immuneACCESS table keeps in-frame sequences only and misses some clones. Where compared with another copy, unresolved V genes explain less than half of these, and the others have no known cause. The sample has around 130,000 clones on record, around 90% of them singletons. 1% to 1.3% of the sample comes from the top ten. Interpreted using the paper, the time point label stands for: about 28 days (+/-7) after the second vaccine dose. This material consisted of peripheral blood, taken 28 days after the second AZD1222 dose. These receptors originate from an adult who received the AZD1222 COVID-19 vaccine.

CDR3 protein: CATSKGRSGEGRTGELFF. DNA of the CDR3: TGTGCCACCTCAAAGGGCCGCAGCGGAGAGGGCCGCACCGGGGAGCTGTTTTTT. V usage is TRBV7-3 and J usage is TRBJ2-2; D perhaps matches TRBD2 (5 bases). CDR3 length equals 18 residues. V was shortened by 10 bases and J by 4 bases, with 28 bases between the two germline ends. Germline V gene data show CDR1 as SGHTA and CDR2 as FQGTGA.

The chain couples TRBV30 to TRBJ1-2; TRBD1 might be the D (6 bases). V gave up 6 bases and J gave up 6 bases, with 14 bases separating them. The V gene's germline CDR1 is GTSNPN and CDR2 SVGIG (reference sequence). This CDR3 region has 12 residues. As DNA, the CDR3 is TGTGCCTGTTTTTTGGGGGGCGATGGCTACACCTTC. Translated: CACFLGGDGYTF.

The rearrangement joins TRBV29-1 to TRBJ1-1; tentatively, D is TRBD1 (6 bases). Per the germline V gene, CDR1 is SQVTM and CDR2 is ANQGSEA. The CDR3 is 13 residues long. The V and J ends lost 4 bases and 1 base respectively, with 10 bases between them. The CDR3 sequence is CSVGGHRNTEAFF. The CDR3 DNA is TGCAGCGTTGGGGGACATCGGAACACTGAAGCTTTCTTT.

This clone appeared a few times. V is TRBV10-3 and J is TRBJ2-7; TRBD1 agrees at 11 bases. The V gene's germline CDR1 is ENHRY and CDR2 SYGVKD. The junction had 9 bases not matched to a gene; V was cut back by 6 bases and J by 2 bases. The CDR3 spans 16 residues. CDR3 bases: TGTGCCATCAGGAAGGATGGGACAGGGGGTGCCTACGAGCAGTACTTC. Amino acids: CAIRKDGTGGAYEQYF.

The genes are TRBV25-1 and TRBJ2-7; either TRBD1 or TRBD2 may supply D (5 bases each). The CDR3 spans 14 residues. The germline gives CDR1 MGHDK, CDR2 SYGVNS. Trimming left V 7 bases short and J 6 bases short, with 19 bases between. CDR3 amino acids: CASISPGLGGEQYF. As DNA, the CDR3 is TGTGCCAGCATTTCCCCAGGGTTAGGAGGCGAGCAGTACTTC.

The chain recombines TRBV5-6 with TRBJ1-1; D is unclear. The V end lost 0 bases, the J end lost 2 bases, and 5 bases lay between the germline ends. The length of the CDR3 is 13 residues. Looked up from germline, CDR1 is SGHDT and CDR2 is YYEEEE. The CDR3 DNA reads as TGTGCCAGCAGCTTGGGGCCTAACACTGAAGCTTTCTTT. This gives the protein CASSLGPNTEAFF.

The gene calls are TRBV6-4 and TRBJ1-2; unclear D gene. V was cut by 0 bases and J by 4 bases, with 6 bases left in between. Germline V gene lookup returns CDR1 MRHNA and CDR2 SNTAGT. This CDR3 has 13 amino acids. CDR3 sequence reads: CASSDSGIYGYTF. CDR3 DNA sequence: TGTGCCAGCAGTGACTCCGGAATCTATGGCTACACCTTC.

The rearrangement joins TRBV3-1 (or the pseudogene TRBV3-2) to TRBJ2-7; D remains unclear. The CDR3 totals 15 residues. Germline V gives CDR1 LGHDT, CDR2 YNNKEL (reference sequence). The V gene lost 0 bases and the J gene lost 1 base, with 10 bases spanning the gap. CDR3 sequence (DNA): TGTGCCAGCAGCCAAGATTCAACAGCATCCTACGAGCAGTACTTC. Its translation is CASSQDSTASYEQYF.

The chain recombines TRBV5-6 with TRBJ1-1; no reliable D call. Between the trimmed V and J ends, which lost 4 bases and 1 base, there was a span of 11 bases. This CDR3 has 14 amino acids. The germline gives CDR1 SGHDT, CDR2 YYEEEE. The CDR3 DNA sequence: TGTGCCAGCAGCCCGTCGGGGAGGAACACTGAAGCTTTCTTT. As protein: CASSPSGRNTEAFF.

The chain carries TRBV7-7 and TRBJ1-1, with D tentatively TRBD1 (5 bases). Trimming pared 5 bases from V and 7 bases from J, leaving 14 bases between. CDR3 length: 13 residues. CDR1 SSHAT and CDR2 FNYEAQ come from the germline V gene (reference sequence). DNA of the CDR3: TGTGCCAGCAGCCCATTAAACGGGGGTGAAGCTTTCTTT. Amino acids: CASSPLNGGEAFF.

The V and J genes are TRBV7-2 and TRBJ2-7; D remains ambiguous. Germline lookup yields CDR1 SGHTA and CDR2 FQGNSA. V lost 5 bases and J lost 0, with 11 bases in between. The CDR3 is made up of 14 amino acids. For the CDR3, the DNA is TGTGCCAGCAGCCCCCGGCAGAGCTCCTACGAGCAGTACTTC. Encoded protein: CASSPRQSSYEQYF.

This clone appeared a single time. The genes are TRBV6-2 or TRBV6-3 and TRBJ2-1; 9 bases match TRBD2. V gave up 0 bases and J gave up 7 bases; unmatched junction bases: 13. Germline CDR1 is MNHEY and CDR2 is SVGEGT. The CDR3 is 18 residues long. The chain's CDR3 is CASSYSVAGATAGNEQFF. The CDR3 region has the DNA TGTGCCAGCAGTTACTCGGTAGCGGGGGCAACGGCGGGGAATGAGCAGTTCTTC.

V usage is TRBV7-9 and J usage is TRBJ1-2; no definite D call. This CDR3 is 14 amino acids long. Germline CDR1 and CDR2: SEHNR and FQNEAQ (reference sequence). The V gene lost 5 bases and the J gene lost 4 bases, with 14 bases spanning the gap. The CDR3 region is CASSPESGSYGYTF. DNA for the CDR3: TGTGCCAGCAGCCCCGAGTCGGGGTCCTATGGCTACACCTTC.

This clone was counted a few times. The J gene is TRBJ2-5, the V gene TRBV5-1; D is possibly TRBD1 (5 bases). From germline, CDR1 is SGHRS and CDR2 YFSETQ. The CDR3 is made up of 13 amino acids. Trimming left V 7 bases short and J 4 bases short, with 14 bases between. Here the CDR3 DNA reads TGCGCCAGCGGACACCAGGGTGGAGAGACCCAGTACTTC. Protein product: CASGHQGGETQYF.

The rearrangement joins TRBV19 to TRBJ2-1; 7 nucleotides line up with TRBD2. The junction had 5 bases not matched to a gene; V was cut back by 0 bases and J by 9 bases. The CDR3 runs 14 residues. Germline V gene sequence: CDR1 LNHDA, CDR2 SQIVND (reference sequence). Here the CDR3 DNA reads TGTGCCAGTAGTATAGAGGGGGGGGTCGGTGAGCAGTTCTTC. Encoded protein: CASSIEGGVGEQFF.

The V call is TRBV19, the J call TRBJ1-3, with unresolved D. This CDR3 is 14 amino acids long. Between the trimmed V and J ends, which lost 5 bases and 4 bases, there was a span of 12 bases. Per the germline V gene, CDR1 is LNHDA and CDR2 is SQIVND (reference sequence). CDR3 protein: CASSYSSDGNTIYF. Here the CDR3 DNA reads TGTGCCAGTAGTTACTCCTCGGACGGAAACACCATATATTTT. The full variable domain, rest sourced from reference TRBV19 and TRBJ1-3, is DGGITQSPKYLFRKEGQNVTLSCEQNLNHDAMYWYRQDPGQGLRLIYYSQIVNDFQKGDIAEGYSVSREKKESFPLTVTSAQKNPTAFYLCASSYSSDGNTIYFGEGSWLTVV.

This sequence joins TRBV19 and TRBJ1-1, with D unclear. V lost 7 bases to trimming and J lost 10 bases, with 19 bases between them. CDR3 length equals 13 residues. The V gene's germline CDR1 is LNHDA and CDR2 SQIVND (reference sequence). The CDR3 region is CASTEDLRLRAFF. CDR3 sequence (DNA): TGTGCCAGTACCGAGGACCTCCGGCTGAGAGCTTTCTTT.

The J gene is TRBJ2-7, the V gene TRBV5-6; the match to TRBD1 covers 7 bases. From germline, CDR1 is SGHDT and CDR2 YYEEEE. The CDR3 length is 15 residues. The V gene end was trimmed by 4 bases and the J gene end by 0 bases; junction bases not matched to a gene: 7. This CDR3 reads CASSLGQVRSYEQYF. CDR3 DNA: TGTGCCAGCAGCCTAGGACAGGTTCGCTCCTACGAGCAGTACTTC.

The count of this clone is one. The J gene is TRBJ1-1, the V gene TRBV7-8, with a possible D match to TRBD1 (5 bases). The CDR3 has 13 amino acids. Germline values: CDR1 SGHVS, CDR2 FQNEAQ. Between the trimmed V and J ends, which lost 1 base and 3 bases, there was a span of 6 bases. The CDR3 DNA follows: TGTGCCAGCAGCTTAGTAGGGGACACTGAAGCTTTCTTT. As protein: CASSLVGDTEAFF. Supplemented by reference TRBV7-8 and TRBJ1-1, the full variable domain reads GAGVSQSPRYKVAKRGQDVALRCDPISGHVSLFWYQQALGQGPEFLTYFQNEAQLDKSGLPSDRFFAERPEGSVSTLKIQRTQQEDSAVYLCASSLVGDTEAFFGQGTRLTVV.

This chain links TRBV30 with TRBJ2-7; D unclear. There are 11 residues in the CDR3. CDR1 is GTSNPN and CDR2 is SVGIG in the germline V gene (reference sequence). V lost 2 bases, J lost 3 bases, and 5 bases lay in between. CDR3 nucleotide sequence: TGTGCCTGGAGTTCTTTCTACGAGCAGTACTTC. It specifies CAWSSFYEQYF.

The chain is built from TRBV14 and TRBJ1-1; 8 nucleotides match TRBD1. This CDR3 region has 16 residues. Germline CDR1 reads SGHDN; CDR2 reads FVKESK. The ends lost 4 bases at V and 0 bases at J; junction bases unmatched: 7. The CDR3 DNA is TGTGCCAGCAGCCCATATTCGGGACAGGTGAACACTGAAGCTTTCTTT. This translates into CASSPYSGQVNTEAFF.